This T cell receptor (beta chain) was observed in a study of metastatic and nonmetastatic thyroid tumors. MiXCR reprocessed the PCR reads for TCRdb. The sample contains tens of thousands of clones, approximately 30% of which appear only once. The V gene lost 0 bases and the J gene lost 2 bases, with 10 bases spanning the gap. Germline V gene lookup returns CDR1 MNHNS and CDR2 SASEGT. The CDR3 covers 15 residues. Every patient was untreated before thyroid surgery. The chain links TRBV6-1 to TRBJ1-2; D gene unclear. The receptor's source is a female donor with papillary thyroid cancer or a benign thyroid nodule (not recorded which). Some clones in this sample may be carry-over from other donors' samples. The sample taken for sequencing was tumor tissue. The CDR3 sequence is CASSEASGTNYGYTF. The CDR3 coding sequence is TGTGCCAGCAGTGAAGCGTCAGGAACCAACTATGGCTACACCTTC.